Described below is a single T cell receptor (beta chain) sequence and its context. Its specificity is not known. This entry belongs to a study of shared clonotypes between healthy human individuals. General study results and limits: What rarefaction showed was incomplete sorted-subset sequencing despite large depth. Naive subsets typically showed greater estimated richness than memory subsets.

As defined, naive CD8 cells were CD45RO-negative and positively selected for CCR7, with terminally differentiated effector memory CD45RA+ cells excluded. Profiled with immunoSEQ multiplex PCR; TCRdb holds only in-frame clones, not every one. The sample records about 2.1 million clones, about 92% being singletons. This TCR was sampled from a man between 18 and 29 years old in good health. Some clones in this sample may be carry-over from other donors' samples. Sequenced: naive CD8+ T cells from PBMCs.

CDR3 region: CASRPGLAGVVGIQYF. The CDR3 DNA is TGTGCCAGCAGACCGGGACTAGCGGGAGTGGTTGGCATTCAGTACTTC. The J gene is TRBJ2-4, the V gene TRBV5-6; TRBD2 agrees at 14 bases. The J segment lost 9 bases and the V segment lost 5 bases, leaving 10 bases of the junction unmatched. From germline, CDR1 is SGHDT and CDR2 YYEEEE. This CDR3 contains 16 residues.